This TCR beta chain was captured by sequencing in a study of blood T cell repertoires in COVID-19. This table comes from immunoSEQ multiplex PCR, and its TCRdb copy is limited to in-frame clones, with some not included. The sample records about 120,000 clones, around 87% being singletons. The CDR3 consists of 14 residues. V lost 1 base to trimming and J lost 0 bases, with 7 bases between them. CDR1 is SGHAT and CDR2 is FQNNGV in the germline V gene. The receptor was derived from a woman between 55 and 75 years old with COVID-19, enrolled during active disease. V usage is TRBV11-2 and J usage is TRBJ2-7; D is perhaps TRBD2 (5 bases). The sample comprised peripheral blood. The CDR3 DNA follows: TGTGCCAGCAGCTTAGGAGGGCCCTCCTACGAGCAGTACTTC. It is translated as CASSLGGPSYEQYF.